The subject of this entry is one T cell receptor beta chain. This record comes from a study of shared T cell receptors in the human thymus. This table comes from immunoSEQ multiplex PCR, and its TCRdb copy is limited to in-frame clones, with some not included. Among approximately 760,000 clones, approximately 83% were seen once, and the ten largest hold about 0.011%. The germline V and J ends were trimmed by 3 bases and 0 bases, with 13 bases remaining between them. This CDR3 spans 16 amino acids. Germline V CDR1 and CDR2: SGHDN, FVKESK. A further study also used this sample, focusing on human thymus T cells. That investigation notes: Congenital heart defects were the reason for the corrective surgery that the donors, healthy Finnish infants, were having.

This receptor was obtained from a girl less than two years old with a congenital heart defect. Input material: thymocytes. The chain has TRBV14 and TRBJ2-3, with a tentative D call TRBD1 (5 bases). The DNA for the CDR3 is TGTGCCAGCAGCCAGGGCAGGTACAGGAGCACAGATACGCAGTATTTT. It specifies CASSQGRYRSTDTQYF. The entire variable domain, with the rest obtained from reference TRBV14 and TRBJ2-3, is as follows: EAGVTQFPSHSVIEKGQTVTLRCDPISGHDNLYWYRRVMGKEIKFLLHFVKESKQDESGMPNNRFLAERTGGTYSTLKVQPAELEDSGVYFCASSQGRYRSTDTQYFGPGTRLTVL.